The rows below give T cell receptor beta chains drawn from one sample of a study of blood T cell repertoires in COVID-19. Assay used: immunoSEQ multiplex PCR; TCRdb lists only in-frame clones, some missing. The sample records 55,000 to 75,000 clones, over 75% being singletons. Sequenced input: peripheral blood. All receptors derive from a man aged 50 or older with active COVID-19. Each CDR3 is given with its conserved first and last residue. The order of the fields is clone size, V gene, J gene, D gene, CDR3 DNA, CDR3 protein. D genes are given only for firm matches. Not all rows give a size; the values are once, few, many and, for expanded clones, a class.

>.|TRBV7-2|TRBJ2-1|TRBD2
TGTGCCAGCCGGCGGGGGGGCCTAGGGAATGAGCAGTTCTTC
CASRRGGLGNEQFF
>.|TRBV10-3|TRBJ1-2|TRBD1
TGTGCCATCAGTCCGATAAGTACAGACAGGGGCTATGGCTACACCTTC
CAISPISTDRGYGYTF
>once|TRBV6-5|TRBJ1-4|.
TGTGCCAGCACTTCACCGGGTGCAACTAATGAAAAACTGTTTTTT
CASTSPGATNEKLFF
>few|TRBV9|TRBJ2-7|TRBD1
TGTGCCAGCAGCCCCCAGGGGACAGGGAATGACGAGCAGTACTTC
CASSPQGTGNDEQYF
>.|TRBV5-1|TRBJ2-2|.
TGCGCCAGCAGCCCCTCCGAGGCGGGGGCAATGGGGGGCACCGGGGAGCTGTTTTTT
CASSPSEAGAMGGTGELFF
>once|TRBV6-6|TRBJ2-7|.
TGTGCCAGCAAAGCCCAAAGGGGTATCTACGAGCAGTACTTC
CASKAQRGIYEQYF
>few|TRBV4-2|TRBJ1-1|.
TGTGCCAGCAGCCAAGAGTCAGGAGGCATGAACACTGAAGCTTTCTTT
CASSQESGGMNTEAFF
>.|TRBV7-9|TRBJ2-3|.
TGTGCCAGCAGCTCCGATCCGGGGAATACGCAGTATTTT
CASSSDPGNTQYF
>.|TRBV5-4|TRBJ1-2|.
TGTGCCAGCAGCTTGGGGGGGCGACAGATCTACTATGGCTACACCTTC
CASSLGGRQIYYGYTF
>.|TRBV15|TRBJ1-4|.
TGTGCCACCAGCGGAGCGGTGGGCGGGAATGAAAAACTGTTTTTT
CATSGAVGGNEKLFF
>.|TRBV6-5|TRBJ2-1|TRBD2
TGTGCCAGCAGCCGGGGGGGGGCCTACAATGAGCAGTTCTTC
CASSRGGAYNEQFF
>.|TRBV2|TRBJ1-4|TRBD1
TGTGCCAGCAGGATCCCGGGACAGGGCGCAAATGAAAAACTGTTTTTT
CASRIPGQGANEKLFF
>once|TRBV19|TRBJ1-2|.
TGTGCCAGTAGTATGCCGGGCAGGGGCTATGGCTACACCTTC
CASSMPGRGYGYTF
>once|TRBV6-5|TRBJ1-6|.
TGTGCCAGCAGTTCTACAGGGAGCTCCTATAATTCACCCCTCCACTTT
CASSSTGSSYNSPLHF
>.|TRBV4-1|TRBJ2-5|TRBD1
TGCGCCAGCAGCCAAGTGTTGGGACAGGGAACCCTGGAGACCCAGTACTTC
CASSQVLGQGTLETQYF
>.|TRBV3-1/TRBV3-2|TRBJ2-1|TRBD2
TGTGCCAGCAGTACTACTAGCGGGGGGACGAATGAGCAGTTCTTC
CASSTTSGGTNEQFF
>.|TRBV3-1/TRBV3-2|TRBJ1-1|TRBD1
TGTGCCAGCAGCATAGGGGGCGCGGACACTGAAGCTTTCTTT
CASSIGGADTEAFF
>few|TRBV5-1|TRBJ1-1|TRBD1
TGCGCCAGCAGCTTGACTTTTTCGGACAGGTTGAACACTGAAGCTTTCTTT
CASSLTFSDRLNTEAFF
>.|TRBV9|TRBJ1-2|.
TGTGCCAGGTTATGGGGGGACGGCTACACCTTC
CARLWGDGYTF
>.|TRBV7-2|TRBJ1-3|.
TGTGCCAGCAGGGAGGGTTTCTCTGGAAACACCATATATTTT
CASREGFSGNTIYF
>.|TRBV3-1/TRBV3-2|TRBJ2-7|.
TGTGCCAGCAGCCTACTAGAAGGGTACGAGCAGTACTTC
CASSLLEGYEQYF
>.|TRBV5-1|TRBJ2-1|TRBD2
TGCGCCAGCAGCTTGGATTTGGCTAGCGGGGGTGAGCAGTTCTTC
CASSLDLASGGEQFF
>.|TRBV12-5|TRBJ1-2|.
TGTGCTAGTGGTTTGGAGTTGGCCTATGGCTACACCTTC
CASGLELAYGYTF
>.|TRBV7-9|TRBJ2-2|.
TGTGCCAGCAGCTTAGACGCGGACACCGGGGAGCTGTTTTTT
CASSLDADTGELFF